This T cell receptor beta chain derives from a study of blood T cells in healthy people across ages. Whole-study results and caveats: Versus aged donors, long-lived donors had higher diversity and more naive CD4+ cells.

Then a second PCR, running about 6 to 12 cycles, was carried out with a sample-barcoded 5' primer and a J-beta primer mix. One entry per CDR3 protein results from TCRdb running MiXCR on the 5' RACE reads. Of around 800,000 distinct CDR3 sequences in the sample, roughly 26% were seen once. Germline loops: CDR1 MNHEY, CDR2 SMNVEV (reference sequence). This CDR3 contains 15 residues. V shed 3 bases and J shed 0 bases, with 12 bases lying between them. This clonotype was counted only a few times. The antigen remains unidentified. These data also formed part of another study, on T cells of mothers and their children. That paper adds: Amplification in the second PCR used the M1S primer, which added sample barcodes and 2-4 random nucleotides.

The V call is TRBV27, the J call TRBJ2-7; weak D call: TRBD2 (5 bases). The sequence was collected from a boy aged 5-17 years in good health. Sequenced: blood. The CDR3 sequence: CASSFYGMSSYEQYF. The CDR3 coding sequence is TGTGCCAGCAGTTTCTACGGGATGAGCTCCTACGAGCAGTACTTC.